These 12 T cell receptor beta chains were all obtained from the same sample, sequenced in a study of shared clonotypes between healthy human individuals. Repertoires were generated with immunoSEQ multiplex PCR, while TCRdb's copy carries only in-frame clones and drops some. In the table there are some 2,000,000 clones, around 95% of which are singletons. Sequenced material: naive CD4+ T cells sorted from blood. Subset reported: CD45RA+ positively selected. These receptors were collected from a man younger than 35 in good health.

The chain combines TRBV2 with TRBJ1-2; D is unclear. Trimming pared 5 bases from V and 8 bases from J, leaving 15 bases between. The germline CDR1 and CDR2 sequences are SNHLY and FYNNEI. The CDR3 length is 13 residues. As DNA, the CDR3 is TGTGCCAGCAGTCCCAACCCGAATAGAGGCTACACCTTC. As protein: CASSPNPNRGYTF.

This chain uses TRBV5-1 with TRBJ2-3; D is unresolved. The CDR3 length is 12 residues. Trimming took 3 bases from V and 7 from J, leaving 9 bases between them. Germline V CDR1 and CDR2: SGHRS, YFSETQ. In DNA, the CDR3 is TGCGCCAGCAGCTCGACTTTAAATACGCAGTATTTT. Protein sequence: CASSSTLNTQYF.

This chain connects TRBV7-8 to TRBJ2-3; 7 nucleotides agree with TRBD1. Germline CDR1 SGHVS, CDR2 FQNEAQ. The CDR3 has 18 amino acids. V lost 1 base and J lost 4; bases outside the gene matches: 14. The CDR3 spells CASSLVGTDTFYADTQYF. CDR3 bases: TGTGCCAGCAGCTTAGTCGGGACAGACACCTTCTACGCAGATACGCAGTATTTT.

Written as DNA, the CDR3 is TGTGCCTGGCTTTCACGGGGCCTCGGGGAGCTGTTTTTT. This encodes CAWLSRGLGELFF. The chain is built from TRBV30 and TRBJ2-2, with D perhaps TRBD1 or TRBD2 (5 bases each). There are 13 residues in the CDR3. The V and J ends lost 5 bases and 7 bases respectively, with 14 bases between them. CDR1 is GTSNPN, CDR2 SVGIG, per germline (reference sequence).

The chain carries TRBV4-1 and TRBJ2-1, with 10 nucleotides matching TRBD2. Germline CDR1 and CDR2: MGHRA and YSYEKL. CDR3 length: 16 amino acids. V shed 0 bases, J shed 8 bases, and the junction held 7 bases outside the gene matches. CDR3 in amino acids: CASSQESGGGRDEQFF. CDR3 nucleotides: TGCGCCAGCAGCCAAGAGAGCGGGGGGGGCCGAGATGAGCAGTTCTTC.

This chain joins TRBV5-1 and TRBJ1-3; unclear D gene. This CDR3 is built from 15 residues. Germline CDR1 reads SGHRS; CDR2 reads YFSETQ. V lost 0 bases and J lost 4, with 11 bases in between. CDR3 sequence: CASSLEPNRGNTIYF. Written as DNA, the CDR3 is TGCGCCAGCAGCTTGGAACCCAACCGAGGAAACACCATATATTTT.

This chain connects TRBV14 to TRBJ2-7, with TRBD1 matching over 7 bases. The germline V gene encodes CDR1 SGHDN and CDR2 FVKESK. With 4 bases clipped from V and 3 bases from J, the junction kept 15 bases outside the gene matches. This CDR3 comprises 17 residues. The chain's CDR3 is CASSPLSRQGISYEQYF. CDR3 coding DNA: TGTGCCAGCAGCCCCCTTTCGCGACAGGGAATAAGCTACGAGCAGTACTTC.

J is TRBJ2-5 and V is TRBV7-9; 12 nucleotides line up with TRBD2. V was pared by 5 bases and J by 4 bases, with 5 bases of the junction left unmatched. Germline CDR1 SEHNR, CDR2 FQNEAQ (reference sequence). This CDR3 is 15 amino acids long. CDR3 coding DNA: TGTGCCAGCAGCCCTAGCGGGAGGGCCGGAGAGACCCAGTACTTC. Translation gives CASSPSGRAGETQYF.

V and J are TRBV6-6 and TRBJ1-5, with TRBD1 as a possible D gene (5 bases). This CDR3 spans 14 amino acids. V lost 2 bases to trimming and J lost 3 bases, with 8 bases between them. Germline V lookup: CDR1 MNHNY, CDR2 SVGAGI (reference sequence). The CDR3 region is CASSYTDINQPQHF. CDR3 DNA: TGTGCCAGCAGTTACACGGACATCAATCAGCCCCAGCATTTT.

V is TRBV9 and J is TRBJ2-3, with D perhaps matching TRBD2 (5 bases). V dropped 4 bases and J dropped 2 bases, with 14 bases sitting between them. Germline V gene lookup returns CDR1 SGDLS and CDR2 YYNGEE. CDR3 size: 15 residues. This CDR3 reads CASSLDTGFTDTQYF. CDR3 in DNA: TGTGCCAGCAGCTTAGACACGGGATTCACAGATACGCAGTATTTT.

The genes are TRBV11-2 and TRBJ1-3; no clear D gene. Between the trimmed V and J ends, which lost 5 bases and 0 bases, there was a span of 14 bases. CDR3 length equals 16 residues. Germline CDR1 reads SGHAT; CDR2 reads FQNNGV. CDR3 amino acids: CASSPTYRDSGNTIYF. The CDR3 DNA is TGTGCCAGCAGCCCAACGTACCGGGACTCTGGAAACACCATATATTTT.

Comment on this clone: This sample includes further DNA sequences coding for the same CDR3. The CDR3 sequence: CASSLVGNTEAFF. CDR3 coding DNA: TGTGCCAGCTCACTGGTAGGGAACACTGAAGCTTTCTTT. The chain carries TRBV11-2 and TRBJ1-1; D call uncertain. Germline CDR1 is SGHAT and CDR2 is FQNNGV. Trimming took off 8 bases at V and 1 base at J, with 11 bases between the two ends. This CDR3 is built from 13 residues.